This TCR beta chain was observed in a study of early T cells in non-severe SARS-CoV-2 infection. Background on the study: Alpha and beta chains were unpaired, from unsorted whole-blood bulk RNA. The study's findings and limits: Anti-spike CD8 responses were favored by VDJdb matching, which missed private and CD4 specificities.

Individual cDNA molecules carried attached unique molecular identifiers. TCRdb called the 5' RACE reads again in MiXCR, with one record for every CDR3 protein. The table has approximately 120,000 distinct CDR3 sequences, approximately 15% seen once. This clonotype came up a few times. Its matching antigen is unknown. The CDR3 runs to 14 residues. CDR1 SEHNR and CDR2 FQNEAQ come from the germline V gene (reference sequence). Deletions cut 3 bases from V and 0 bases from J, with 6 bases between. The genes are TRBV7-9 and TRBJ1-3, with D hard to call. Specimen: whole blood. The sequence was obtained from an adult who was a healthcare worker with PCR-confirmed SARS-CoV-2 infection or an uninfected control (not recorded which). CDR3 DNA: TGTGCCAGCAGCTTTTCCAGCTCTGGAAACACCATATATTTT. It encodes CASSFSSSGNTIYF. Using reference TRBV7-9 and TRBJ1-3 for the parts outside the CDR3, the full variable domain is DTGVSQNPRHKITKRGQNVTFRCDPISEHNRLYWYRQTLGQGPEFLTYFQNEAQLEKSRLLSDRFSAERPKGSFSTLEIQRTEQGDSAMYLCASSFSSSGNTIYFGEGSWLTVV.